This T cell receptor (beta chain) was observed in a study of shared clonotypes between healthy human individuals. The run depth of the assay was deep. Generated by immunoSEQ multiplex PCR, the TCRdb table keeps only in-frame clones and is missing some. Seen here are a few million clones, 80% to 95% observed once, and the top ten hold 0.3% to 0.4%. This CDR3 is built from 17 residues. The germline V gene has CDR1 MDHEN and CDR2 SYDVKM. Trimming removed 3 bases from V and 4 bases from J, with 18 bases in between. This receptor was identified in a man aged 18 to 29 in good health. Some clones in this sample may be carry-over from other donors' samples. This chain joins TRBV28 and TRBJ2-2; D unclear. What was sequenced was naive CD4+ T cells from PBMCs. Subset reported: CD45RA+ positively selected. In DNA, the CDR3 is TGTGCCAGCAGTTTTCGATTGACATCTTTAAGCACCGGGGAGCTGTTTTTT. Protein sequence: CASSFRLTSLSTGELFF.